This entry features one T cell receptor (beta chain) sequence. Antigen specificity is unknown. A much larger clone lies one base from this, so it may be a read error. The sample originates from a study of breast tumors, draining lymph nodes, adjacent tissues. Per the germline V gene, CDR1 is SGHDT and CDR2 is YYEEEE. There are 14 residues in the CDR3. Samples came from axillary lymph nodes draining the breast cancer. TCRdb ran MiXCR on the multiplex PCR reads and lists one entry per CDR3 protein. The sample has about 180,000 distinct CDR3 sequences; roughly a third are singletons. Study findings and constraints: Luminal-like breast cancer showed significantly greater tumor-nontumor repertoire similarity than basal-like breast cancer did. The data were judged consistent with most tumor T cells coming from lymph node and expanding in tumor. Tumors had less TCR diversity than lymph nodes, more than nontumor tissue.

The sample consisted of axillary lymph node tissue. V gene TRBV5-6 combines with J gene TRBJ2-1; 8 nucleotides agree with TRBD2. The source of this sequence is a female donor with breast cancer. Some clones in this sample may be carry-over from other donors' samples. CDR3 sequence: CASRGVAGNNERFF. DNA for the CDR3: TGTGCCAGCAGAGGGGTAGCGGGAAACAATGAGCGGTTCTTC. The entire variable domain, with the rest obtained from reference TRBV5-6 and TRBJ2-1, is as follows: DAGVTQSPTHLIKTRGQQVTLRCSPKSGHDTVSWYQQALGQGPQFIFQYYEEEERQRGNFPDRFSGHQFPNYSSELNVNALLLGDSALYLCASRGVAGNNERFFGPGTRLTVL.